This TCR beta chain was recorded in a study of cytomegalovirus exposure and HLA in healthy donors. Primers for the PCR totalled 60 Vbeta and 13 Jbeta. Profiled with immunoSEQ multiplex PCR; TCRdb holds only in-frame clones, not every one. This specimen shows more than 50,000 clones; the ten leading clones hold roughly 12%. Per the germline V gene, CDR1 is SGHAT and CDR2 is FQNNGV. The CDR3 has 14 amino acids. With 5 bases removed from V and 4 bases from J, the gap between germline ends came to 12 bases. On this clone itself: Antigen specificity is unknown.

Study results and caveats: Under in vitro conditions, three CMV-associated chains were confirmed as specific for CMV antigens.

V gene TRBV11-2 combines with J gene TRBJ1-5; D may be TRBD1 (6 bases). The TCR originated in a man aged 18 to 30 in good health and CMV-seropositive. The sample taken for sequencing was PBMCs. CDR3 nucleotides: TGTGCCAGCAGCCCTCCAGGGGATAATCAGCCCCAGCATTTT. It yields the protein CASSPPGDNQPQHF.